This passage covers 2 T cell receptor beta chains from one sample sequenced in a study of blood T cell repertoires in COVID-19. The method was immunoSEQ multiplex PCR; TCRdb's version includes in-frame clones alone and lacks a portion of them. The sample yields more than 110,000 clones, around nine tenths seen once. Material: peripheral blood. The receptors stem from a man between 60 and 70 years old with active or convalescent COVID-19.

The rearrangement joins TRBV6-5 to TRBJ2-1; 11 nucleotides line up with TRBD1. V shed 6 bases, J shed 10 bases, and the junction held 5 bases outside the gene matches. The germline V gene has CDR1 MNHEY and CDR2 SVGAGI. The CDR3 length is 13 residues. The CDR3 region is CASSRTGGGEQFF. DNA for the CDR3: TGTGCCAGCAGCCGGACAGGGGGCGGAGAGCAGTTCTTC.

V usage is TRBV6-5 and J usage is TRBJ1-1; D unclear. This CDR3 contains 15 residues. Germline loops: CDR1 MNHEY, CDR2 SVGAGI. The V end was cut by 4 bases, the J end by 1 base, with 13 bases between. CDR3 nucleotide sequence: TGTGCCAGCAGTTCCCCGCGGAGGGCGAACACTGAAGCTTTCTTT. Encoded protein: CASSSPRRANTEAFF.